This T cell receptor (beta chain) was sequenced in a study of HIV-infected patients and healthy controls. Study observations and caveats: Only sixteen HIV-infected individuals were processed, a major limit on how widely findings apply. Significant mean usage differences between HIV-infected patients and controls involved eight alpha and eight beta V genes.

The repertoire came from unfractionated whole blood and reflected all unsorted peripheral T cells. cDNA was made from 500 ng RNA using alpha and beta constant primers. Using multiplexing indices, alpha and beta chain libraries were generated apart by chain-specific third strand synthesis. TCRdb used MiXCR to reprocess the 5' RACE reads, holding one entry per CDR3 protein. The data contain about 12,000 distinct CDR3 sequences, approximately 11% of them singletons. This clonotype was recorded at least ten times. What it binds is unknown. The source of this sequence is an adult in good health. Sequenced sample: blood.

CDR3 in amino acids: CASSVALVDEKLFF. In DNA, the CDR3 is TGTGCCAGCAGCGTAGCCCTGGTTGATGAAAAACTGTTTTTT. The chain recombines TRBV9 with TRBJ1-4; D gene ambiguous. V was cut by 0 bases and J by 6 bases, with 9 bases left in between. CDR1 is SGDLS, CDR2 YYNGEE, per germline. The CDR3 sequence is 14 residues long.